Below, 13 T cell receptor beta chains from the same sample are listed, as sequenced in a study of shared clonotypes between healthy human individuals. Assay: immunoSEQ multiplex PCR; the TCRdb copy retains only in-frame clones and omits some. The sample has about 2 million clones, about 95% seen once. Naive CD8 cells comprised CD45RO-negative, CCR7-positively selected cells, excluding terminally differentiated effector memory CD45RA+ cells. The sequenced sample was naive CD8+ T cells sorted from blood. The receptors here all came from a young man in good health.

V is TRBV5-4 and J is TRBJ2-3; D may match TRBD1 or TRBD2 (5 bases each). This CDR3 has 12 amino acids. Trimming removed 7 bases from V and 6 bases from J, with 12 bases in between. The V gene's germline CDR1 is SGHNT and CDR2 YYREEE (reference sequence). CDR3 residues: CASGWGGDTQYF. The CDR3 coding sequence is TGTGCCAGCGGCTGGGGCGGGGATACGCAGTATTTT. Full variable domain (rest looked up from reference TRBV5-4 and TRBJ2-3): ETGVTQSPTHLIKTRGQQVTLRCSSQSGHNTVSWYQQALGQGPQFIFQYYREEENGRGNFPPRFSGLQFPNYSSELNVNALELDDSALYLCASGWGGDTQYFGPGTRLTVL.

The chain carries TRBV27 and TRBJ2-7; no clear D gene. Germline CDR1 MNHEY, CDR2 SMNVEV (reference sequence). The CDR3 has 14 residues. V gave up 6 bases and J gave up 2 bases, with 14 bases separating them. The CDR3 here is CASSLIGSPYEQYF. The DNA of the CDR3 is TGTGCCAGCAGCCTAATAGGTTCACCCTACGAGCAGTACTTC.

The rearrangement links TRBV5-1 to TRBJ1-1, with a weak D call TRBD1 (5 bases). Germline V gives CDR1 SGHRS, CDR2 YFSETQ. This CDR3 is 15 amino acids long. V shed 0 bases and J shed 4 bases, with 13 bases lying between them. The CDR3 DNA is TGCGCCAGCAGCTTGGGACCGTCCGGGGGCACTGAAGCTTTCTTT. It is translated as CASSLGPSGGTEAFF.

The genes are TRBV27 and TRBJ1-1, with D possibly being TRBD1 (5 bases). The CDR3 is made up of 14 amino acids. V lost 2 bases to trimming and J lost 4 bases, with 11 bases between them. Germline-derived CDR1 and CDR2 are MNHEY and SMNVEV (reference sequence). The CDR3 loop is CASSLGGTSTEAFF. The DNA for the CDR3 is TGTGCCAGCAGTTTAGGGGGTACTAGCACTGAAGCTTTCTTT.

For the CDR3, the DNA is TGCAGCGTTGCCTCGACAGGAGGGACCCTTTATAGAGATACGCAGTATTTT. This codes for CSVASTGGTLYRDTQYF. The chain is built from TRBV29-1 and TRBJ2-3; D is tentatively TRBD1 or TRBD2 (6 bases each). The CDR3 contains 17 residues. Trimming took off 4 bases at V and 5 bases at J, with 25 bases between the two ends. From germline, CDR1 is SQVTM and CDR2 ANQGSEA.

The chain is built from TRBV25-1 and TRBJ1-2; D gene unclear. CDR3 size: 12 residues. V lost 5 bases, J lost 8 bases, and 12 bases lay in between. Germline V gene data show CDR1 as MGHDK and CDR2 as SYGVNS. CDR3 sequence reads: CASSLGSIGYTF. The CDR3 DNA sequence: TGTGCCAGCAGTTTGGGGAGTATCGGCTACACCTTC.

In DNA form, the CDR3 reads TGTGCCAGCCGGAGACAGCTGACGGGCGAGCAGTACTTC. Translated: CASRRQLTGEQYF. The genes are TRBV6-6 and TRBJ2-7; a possible D gene is TRBD1 (5 bases). The germline gives CDR1 MNHNY, CDR2 SVGAGI (reference sequence). CDR3 length: 13 amino acids. V dropped 8 bases and J dropped 6 bases, with 17 bases sitting between them.

On this clone: Other DNA sequences in the sample encode the same CDR3. V gene TRBV9 combines with J gene TRBJ1-2; tentative D call: TRBD1 (6 bases). In germline, CDR1 is SGDLS, CDR2 YYNGEE. The V gene lost 0 bases and the J gene lost 5 bases, with 11 bases spanning the gap. The CDR3 loop spans 14 amino acids. CDR3: CASSVGGGLYGYTF. The CDR3 coding sequence is TGTGCCAGCAGCGTAGGCGGGGGCCTTTATGGCTACACCTTC.

The chain has TRBV5-4 and TRBJ1-1; D gene uncertain. Deletions cut 4 bases from V and 3 bases from J, with 13 bases between. The CDR3 loop spans 14 amino acids. CDR1 SGHNT and CDR2 YYREEE come from the germline V gene (reference sequence). CDR3 region: CASSPGGQYTEAFF. In DNA form, the CDR3 reads TGTGCCAGCAGCCCTGGTGGGCAGTACACTGAAGCTTTCTTT.

This clone has just one count. This chain uses TRBV10-3 with TRBJ2-3; 13 nucleotides line up with TRBD2. Trimming removed 0 bases from V and 2 bases from J; junction bases left unmatched: 2. This CDR3 comprises 17 residues. CDR1 and CDR2 from the germline V gene are ENHRY and SYGVKD. CDR3 coding DNA: TGTGCCATCAGTGAGTCAGGACTAGCGGGGGCCACAGATACGCAGTATTTT. Its translation: CAISESGLAGATDTQYF.

The chain uses TRBV29-1 and TRBJ2-1; D gene uncertain. V lost 3 bases to trimming and J lost 10 bases, with 7 bases between them. Germline CDR1 SQVTM, CDR2 ANQGSEA. The CDR3 has 10 amino acids. CDR3 DNA sequence: TGCAGCGTTGATCTCCCAGAGCAGTTCTTC. Its translation is CSVDLPEQFF.

The gene calls are TRBV6-5 and TRBJ2-7; 8 bases match TRBD1. There are 14 residues in the CDR3. Germline V CDR1 and CDR2: MNHEY, SVGAGI. V was pared by 5 bases and J by 5 bases, with 8 bases of the junction left unmatched. The CDR3 loop is CASSDRTGRNEQYF. CDR3 nucleotides: TGTGCCAGCAGTGACCGGACAGGGAGGAACGAGCAGTACTTC.

The chain has TRBV4-2 and TRBJ2-7; 7 bases are shared with TRBD1. CDR1 and CDR2 from the germline V gene are LGHNA and YNFKEQ. This CDR3 has 16 amino acids. V lost 0 bases to trimming and J lost 2 bases; unmatched junction nucleotides: 7. In DNA, the CDR3 is TGTGCCAGCAGCCAAGATCTTGGGGACAGCCCCTACGAGCAGTACTTC. Protein sequence: CASSQDLGDSPYEQYF.